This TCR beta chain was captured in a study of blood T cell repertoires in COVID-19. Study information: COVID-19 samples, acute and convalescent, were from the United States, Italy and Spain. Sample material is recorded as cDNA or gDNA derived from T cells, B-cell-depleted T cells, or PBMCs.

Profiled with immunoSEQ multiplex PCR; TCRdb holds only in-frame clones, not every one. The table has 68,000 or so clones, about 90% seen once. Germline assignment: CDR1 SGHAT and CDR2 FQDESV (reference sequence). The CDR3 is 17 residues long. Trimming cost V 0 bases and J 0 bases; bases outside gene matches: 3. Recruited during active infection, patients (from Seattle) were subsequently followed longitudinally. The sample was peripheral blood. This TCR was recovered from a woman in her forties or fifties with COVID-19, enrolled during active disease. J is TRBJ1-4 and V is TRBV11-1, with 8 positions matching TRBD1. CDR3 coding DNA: TGTGCCAGCAGCTTAGCGACAGGGGTGCCAACTAATGAAAAACTGTTTTTT. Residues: CASSLATGVPTNEKLFF.